The rows below give T cell receptor beta chains drawn from one sample of a study of cytomegalovirus exposure and HLA in healthy donors. The table came from immunoSEQ multiplex PCR; TCRdb's copy has only in-frame clones and leaves some out. The table includes fewer than 150,000 clones, around 80% detected once. The specimen sequenced was PBMCs. The source is a man in his forties in good health and CMV-seropositive. Both conserved end residues are part of each CDR3. The D gene is left open where the match is weak. A clone size is listed for some rows: how often the clone was seen (once, few, many), or a class if it is expanded.

CDR3: CASSPGQNDEQYF
DNA: TGTGCCAGCAGCCCGGGACAGAACGACGAGCAGTACTTC
J: TRBJ2-7
D: TRBD1
length: 13
V: TRBV5-8
size: few

CDR3: CASSRGQSYEQYF
DNA: TGTGCCAGCAGTAGGGGACAGTCCTACGAGCAGTACTTC
J: TRBJ2-7
D: TRBD1
length: 13
V: TRBV6-5
size: -

CDR3: CASSFSSSYEQYF
DNA: TGTGCCAGCAGTTTCAGTTCTTCCTACGAGCAGTACTTC
J: TRBJ2-7
D: -
length: 13
V: TRBV27
size: -

CDR3: CASSYSPRGGQPQHF
DNA: TGTGCCAGCAGTTACTCGCCCAGGGGTGGTCAGCCCCAGCATTTT
J: TRBJ1-5
D: -
length: 15
V: TRBV6-6
size: -

CDR3: CASSSGQGTNEKLFF
DNA: TGCGCCAGCAGCTCGGGTCAGGGTACTAATGAAAAACTGTTTTTT
J: TRBJ1-4
D: -
length: 15
V: TRBV5-1
size: -

CDR3: CASSLTGSTDTQYF
DNA: TGTGCCAGCTCATTGACGGGAAGCACAGATACGCAGTATTTT
J: TRBJ2-3
D: -
length: 14
V: TRBV21-1
size: -

CDR3: CASSTRETQYF
DNA: TGTGCCAGCAGCACCAGAGAGACCCAGTACTTC
J: TRBJ2-5
D: -
length: 11
V: TRBV7-2
size: -

CDR3: CASSLGLGTDTQYF
DNA: TGTGCCAGCAGCTTAGGGCTGGGCACAGATACGCAGTATTTT
J: TRBJ2-3
D: -
length: 14
V: TRBV11-2
size: -

CDR3: CASSPPTGVAKNIQYF
DNA: TGTGCCAGCAGCCCGCCGACAGGGGTAGCCAAAAACATTCAGTACTTC
J: TRBJ2-4
D: TRBD1
length: 16
V: TRBV7-9
size: -

CDR3: CASSATGNQPQHF
DNA: TGTGCCAGCAGTGCCACAGGGAATCAGCCCCAGCATTTT
J: TRBJ1-5
D: -
length: 13
V: TRBV6-1
size: -

CDR3: CAITGTSGSGRTDTQYF
DNA: TGTGCCATCACCGGGACTAGCGGGAGTGGTAGGACAGATACGCAGTATTTT
J: TRBJ2-3
D: TRBD2
length: 17
V: TRBV10-3
size: -

CDR3: CSVGAGGAQPQHF
DNA: TGCAGCGTTGGGGCAGGGGGAGCACAGCCCCAGCATTTT
J: TRBJ1-5
D: TRBD1
length: 13
V: TRBV29-1
size: -

CDR3: CASSPNNQNTEAFF
DNA: TGTGCCAGCTCACCAAACAACCAGAACACTGAAGCTTTCTTT
J: TRBJ1-1
D: -
length: 14
V: TRBV18
size: -

CDR3: CASSPGSRDRGRGNIQYF
DNA: TGTGCCAGCAGCCCCGGTTCCCGGGACAGGGGCAGGGGAAACATTCAGTACTTC
J: TRBJ2-4
D: TRBD1
length: 18
V: TRBV9
size: -

CDR3: CASSRRKTGEETQYF
DNA: TGTGCCAGCAGTCGAAGAAAAACAGGGGAAGAGACCCAGTACTTC
J: TRBJ2-5
D: TRBD1
length: 15
V: TRBV7-9
size: few

CDR3: CASSLALGDSPLHF
DNA: TGTGCCAGCAGTTTAGCTCTGGGCGATTCACCCCTCCACTTT
J: TRBJ1-6
D: -
length: 14
V: TRBV27
size: -

CDR3: CASSESWSRGGETQYF
DNA: TGTGCCAGCTCGGAGAGTTGGTCTCGTGGTGGAGAGACCCAGTACTTC
J: TRBJ2-5
D: -
length: 16
V: TRBV9
size: -

CDR3: CASSQSPGGGASYEQYF
DNA: TGCGCCAGCAGCCAATCCCCCGGAGGGGGCGCCTCCTACGAGCAGTACTTC
J: TRBJ2-7
D: -
length: 17
V: TRBV4-1
size: -

CDR3: CAWSVQGYNEQFF
DNA: TGTGCCTGGAGTGTACAGGGGTACAATGAGCAGTTCTTC
J: TRBJ2-1
D: TRBD1
length: 13
V: TRBV30
size: once

CDR3: CASSLLRGRTNEQFF
DNA: TGTGCCAGCAGCCTGTTGCGTGGAAGGACTAATGAGCAGTTCTTC
J: TRBJ2-1
D: -
length: 15
V: TRBV7-2
size: -

CDR3: CASSSLRVSYEQYF
DNA: TGTGCCAGCAGCTCCCTCAGGGTTAGCTACGAGCAGTACTTC
J: TRBJ2-7
D: -
length: 14
V: TRBV7-2
size: many

CDR3: CASSVNYGYTF
DNA: TGTGCCAGCAGCGTCAACTATGGCTACACCTTC
J: TRBJ1-2
D: -
length: 11
V: TRBV6-1
size: once

CDR3: CATSILGLAGITGELFF
DNA: TGTGCCACCAGCATATTGGGACTAGCGGGAATCACCGGGGAGCTGTTTTTT
J: TRBJ2-2
D: TRBD2
length: 17
V: TRBV15
size: few

CDR3: CASSPLGRGQYEQYF
DNA: TGCGCCAGCAGCCCGCTTGGGAGGGGTCAATACGAGCAGTACTTC
J: TRBJ2-7
D: TRBD2
length: 15
V: TRBV5-1
size: -

CDR3: CASSQDFRTGGHRTEAFF
DNA: TGTGCCAGCAGCCAAGATTTCAGGACAGGGGGTCATCGCACTGAAGCTTTCTTT
J: TRBJ1-1
D: TRBD1
length: 18
V: TRBV14
size: -

CDR3: CASSPDRYNQPQHF
DNA: TGTGCCAGCAGCCCCGACAGATATAATCAGCCCCAGCATTTT
J: TRBJ1-5
D: -
length: 14
V: TRBV6-5
size: -

CDR3: CASSELGELFF
DNA: TGTGCCAGCAGTGAATTAGGGGAGCTGTTTTTT
J: TRBJ2-2
D: -
length: 11
V: TRBV25-1
size: -

CDR3: CASSQDSGSYGYTF
DNA: TGCGCCAGCAGCCAAGATTCGGGAAGCTATGGCTACACCTTC
J: TRBJ1-2
D: -
length: 14
V: TRBV4-1
size: -

CDR3: CASSQGAGVQETQYF
DNA: TGTGCCAGCAGCCAAGGAGCAGGGGTCCAAGAGACCCAGTACTTC
J: TRBJ2-5
D: -
length: 15
V: TRBV4-2
size: few

CDR3: CASSRSTGGPNEQFF
DNA: TGCGCCAGCAGCCGTTCTACAGGGGGCCCCAATGAGCAGTTCTTC
J: TRBJ2-1
D: TRBD1
length: 15
V: TRBV4-1
size: -

CDR3: CASSLASGRANTGELFF
DNA: TGTGCCAGCAGCTTGGCTAGCGGGAGAGCGAACACCGGGGAGCTGTTTTTT
J: TRBJ2-2
D: TRBD2
length: 17
V: TRBV5-4
size: -

CDR3: CASSYPSFRNYGYTF
DNA: TGTGCCAGCAGCTACCCCTCGTTCAGGAACTATGGCTACACCTTC
J: TRBJ1-2
D: -
length: 15
V: TRBV7-2
size: -

CDR3: CASKDAGARDEQFF
DNA: TGTGCCAGCAAAGACGCAGGGGCGAGGGATGAGCAGTTCTTC
J: TRBJ2-1
D: -
length: 14
V: TRBV5-8
size: -

CDR3: CATSRVGGQEPQHF
DNA: TGTGCCACCAGCAGAGTGGGGGGGCAGGAGCCCCAGCATTTT
J: TRBJ1-5
D: -
length: 14
V: TRBV15
size: -

CDR3: CASSQGAGVNYGYTF
DNA: TGCGCCAGCAGCCAAGGAGCAGGGGTTAACTATGGCTACACCTTC
J: TRBJ1-2
D: -
length: 15
V: TRBV4-3
size: -

CDR3: CASSQRSTGTGRYEQYF
DNA: TGTGCCAGCAGTCAAAGATCTACCGGGACAGGGCGCTACGAGCAGTACTTC
J: TRBJ2-7
D: TRBD1
length: 17
V: TRBV27
size: -

CDR3: CASTWISGRLGNEQFF
DNA: TGTGCCAGCACTTGGATTAGCGGGAGATTGGGAAATGAGCAGTTCTTC
J: TRBJ2-1
D: TRBD2
length: 16
V: TRBV2
size: -

CDR3: CASTPPGIREKLFF
DNA: TGTGCCAGCACTCCCCCGGGAATTCGGGAAAAACTGTTTTTT
J: TRBJ1-4
D: -
length: 14
V: TRBV28
size: -

CDR3: CSVEGGGRGRGNYGYTF
DNA: TGCAGCGTTGAAGGAGGGGGCAGGGGTAGGGGAAACTATGGCTACACCTTC
J: TRBJ1-2
D: TRBD1
length: 17
V: TRBV29-1
size: once

CDR3: CASSLRDTGNYGYTF
DNA: TGTGCCAGTAGCCTCCGGGACACGGGAAACTATGGCTACACCTTC
J: TRBJ1-2
D: -
length: 15
V: TRBV19
size: -

CDR3: CASSLAPHRGSHQPQHF
DNA: TGTGCCAGCAGCTTAGCGCCCCACAGGGGATCTCATCAGCCCCAGCATTTT
J: TRBJ1-5
D: TRBD1
length: 17
V: TRBV7-9
size: -

CDR3: CATSGQGASEQYF
DNA: TGTGCCACCTCGGGACAGGGGGCATCCGAGCAGTACTTC
J: TRBJ2-7
D: TRBD1
length: 13
V: TRBV19
size: -

CDR3: CSVEAGTGGFTGYTF
DNA: TGCAGCGTTGAAGCCGGGACAGGGGGCTTTACAGGCTACACCTTC
J: TRBJ1-2
D: TRBD1
length: 15
V: TRBV29-1
size: -

CDR3: CASSHLRGTNEKLFF
DNA: TGTGCCAGCAGCCACCTTCGGGGAACTAATGAAAAACTGTTTTTT
J: TRBJ1-4
D: -
length: 15
V: TRBV11-2
size: -

CDR3: CASSRGLGTSGRGEQFF
DNA: TGTGCCAGCAGCCGGGGATTGGGGACTAGCGGGAGAGGTGAGCAGTTCTTC
J: TRBJ2-1
D: TRBD2
length: 17
V: TRBV9
size: once

CDR3: CASSEALHGRGNEQFF
DNA: TGTGCCAGCAGTGAAGCGCTTCATGGCAGGGGCAATGAGCAGTTCTTC
J: TRBJ2-1
D: -
length: 16
V: TRBV6-1
size: -

CDR3: CASSLDRVRNEQYF
DNA: TGTGCCAGCAGCTTAGACAGGGTTCGGAACGAGCAGTACTTC
J: TRBJ2-7
D: TRBD1
length: 14
V: TRBV5-5
size: many

CDR3: CASSSRVTGELFF
DNA: TGTGCCAGCAGCAGCAGGGTCACCGGGGAGCTGTTTTTT
J: TRBJ2-2
D: -
length: 13
V: TRBV7-9
size: -

CDR3: CASSLVQAGSPLHF
DNA: TGTGCCAGCAGCTTAGTTCAGGCTGGCTCACCCCTCCACTTT
J: TRBJ1-6
D: -
length: 14
V: TRBV7-9
size: -

CDR3: CASSLGQGYYEQYF
DNA: TGTGCCAGCAGCCTGGGACAGGGGTACTACGAGCAGTACTTC
J: TRBJ2-7
D: TRBD1
length: 14
V: TRBV5-6
size: -

CDR3: CASSRDHLSGDGYTF
DNA: TGTGCCAGCAGCAGGGATCACCTTTCGGGGGATGGCTACACCTTC
J: TRBJ1-2
D: -
length: 15
V: TRBV14
size: -

CDR3: CASSIEPGLAVNEQFF
DNA: TGTGCCAGTAGTATAGAGCCGGGACTAGCGGTCAATGAGCAGTTCTTC
J: TRBJ2-1
D: TRBD2
length: 16
V: TRBV19
size: -

CDR3: CASSAGDRRTYEQYF
DNA: TGTGCCAGTAGTGCTGGGGACAGGCGAACCTACGAGCAGTACTTC
J: TRBJ2-7
D: TRBD1
length: 15
V: TRBV19
size: -

CDR3: CASSLQGAVTEAFF
DNA: TGTGCCAGCAGTCTACAGGGGGCTGTGACTGAAGCTTTCTTT
J: TRBJ1-1
D: TRBD1
length: 14
V: TRBV6-5
size: -